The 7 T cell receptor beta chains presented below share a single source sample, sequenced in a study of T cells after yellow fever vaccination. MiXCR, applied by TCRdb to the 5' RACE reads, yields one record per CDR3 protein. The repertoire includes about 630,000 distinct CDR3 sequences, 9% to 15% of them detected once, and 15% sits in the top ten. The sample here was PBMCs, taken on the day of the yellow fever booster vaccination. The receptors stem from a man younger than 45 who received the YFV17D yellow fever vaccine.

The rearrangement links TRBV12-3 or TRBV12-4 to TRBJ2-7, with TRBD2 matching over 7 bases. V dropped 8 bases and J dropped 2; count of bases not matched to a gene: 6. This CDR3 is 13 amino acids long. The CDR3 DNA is TGTGCCAGCCGCCTAGCGGCAGCCTACGAGCAGTACTTC. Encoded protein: CASRLAAAYEQYF.

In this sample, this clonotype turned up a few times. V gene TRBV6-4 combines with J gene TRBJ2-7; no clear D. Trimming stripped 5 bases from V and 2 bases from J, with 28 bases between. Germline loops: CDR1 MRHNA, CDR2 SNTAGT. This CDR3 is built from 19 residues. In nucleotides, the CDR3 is TGTGCCAGCAGTCACCACCAAAACCCCAGCCGAATTGTAACCTACGAGCAGTACTTC. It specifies CASSHHQNPSRIVTYEQYF.

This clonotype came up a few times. The CDR3 nucleotides are TGTGCCAGCAGCTCGGGACTAGCGGGAGTTTTAAGAGAGACCCAGTACTTC. This encodes CASSSGLAGVLRETQYF. The V gene is TRBV7-6, the J gene TRBJ2-5; 14 nucleotides line up with TRBD2. The germline V gene has CDR1 SGHVS and CDR2 FNYEAQ. The CDR3 sequence is 17 residues long. Trimming cost V 4 bases and J 4 bases; bases outside gene matches: 8.

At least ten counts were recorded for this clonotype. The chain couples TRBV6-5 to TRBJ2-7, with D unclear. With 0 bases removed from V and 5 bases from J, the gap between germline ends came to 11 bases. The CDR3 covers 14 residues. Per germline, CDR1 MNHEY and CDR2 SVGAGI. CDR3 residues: CASSYSAGRDEQYF. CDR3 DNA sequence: TGTGCCAGCAGTTACTCAGCTGGTCGGGACGAGCAGTACTTC.

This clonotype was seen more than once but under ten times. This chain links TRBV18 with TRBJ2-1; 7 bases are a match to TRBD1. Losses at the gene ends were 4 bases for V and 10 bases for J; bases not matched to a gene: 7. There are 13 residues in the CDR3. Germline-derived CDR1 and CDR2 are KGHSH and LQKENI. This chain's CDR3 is CASSRQGEDEQFF. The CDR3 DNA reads TGTGCCAGCTCACGACAGGGAGAGGACGAGCAGTTCTTC.

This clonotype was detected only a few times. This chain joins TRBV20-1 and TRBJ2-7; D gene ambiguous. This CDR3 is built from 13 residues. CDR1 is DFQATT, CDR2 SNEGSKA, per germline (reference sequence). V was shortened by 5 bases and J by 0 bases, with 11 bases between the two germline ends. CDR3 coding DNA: TGCAGTGCTGTCCACCAGAACTCCTACGAGCAGTACTTC. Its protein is CSAVHQNSYEQYF.

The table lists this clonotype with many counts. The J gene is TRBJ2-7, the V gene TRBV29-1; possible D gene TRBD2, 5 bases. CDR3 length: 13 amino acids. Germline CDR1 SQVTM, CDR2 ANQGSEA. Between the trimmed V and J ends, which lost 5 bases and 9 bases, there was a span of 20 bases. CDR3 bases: TGCAGCGTTCAGAGCGGAGGCAACCGAGGGCAGTACTTC. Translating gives CSVQSGGNRGQYF.